This TCR beta chain derives from a study of tumor and adjacent non-tumor tissue in lung cancer. The wider study: The cohort had roughly 11 adenocarcinoma, 2 squamous cell and 1 small cell patients. The patients, 10 or so men and about 5 women, were roughly 31 to 80 with stage I to III disease.

Three rounds of nested PCR, following a modified ARM-PCR protocol, produced the TCRbeta library. TCRdb reprocessed the multiplex PCR reads with MiXCR, giving one entry per CDR3 protein. The sample shows tens of thousands of distinct CDR3 sequences, under 85% of them seen only once. This CDR3 comprises 14 residues. Germline V gene data show CDR1 as WSHSY and CDR2 as SAAADI. This sample's RNA came from whole unsorted tissue. This clonotype was detected only once. A read error may produce the germline difference seen at one junction end. The rearrangement uses TRBV10-2 and TRBJ2-7, with 8 bases identical to TRBD1. Sequences were obtained from lung tumor tissue. This TCR came from a woman aged 45-65 years with non-small cell lung cancer. Here the CDR3 reads CASDTGGSRYEQNF. The DNA for the CDR3 is TGCGCCAGCGATACAGGGGGTTCAAGGTATGAACAGAACTTC.